Detailed here is one T cell receptor (beta chain). Researchers sorted participants into cohorts using their self-reported clinical history. Libraries were prepared by immunoSEQ multiplex PCR; TCRdb keeps only in-frame clonotypes and omits some of them. In the table there are about 400,000 clones, 88% of which are singletons. The CDR3 has 14 amino acids. Germline V gives CDR1 MGHRA, CDR2 YSYEKL. V was trimmed by 6 bases and J by 0 bases, leaving 8 bases between them. These data originate in a study of blood T cell repertoires in COVID-19. The overall study: T cells, B-cell-depleted T cells, or PBMCs provided the cDNA or gDNA that served as material.

V is TRBV4-1 and J is TRBJ1-4; unclear D gene. Sequencing was carried out using PBMCs or T cells enriched from blood (not recorded which). The clonotype was recovered from a woman between 35 and 50 years old with acute COVID-19. The CDR3 loop is CASRALTTNEKLFF. The CDR3 DNA is TGCGCCAGCAGGGCATTAACAACTAATGAAAAACTGTTTTTT.